Each of the 32 T cell receptor beta chains below was sequenced from the same sample in a study of OX40 agonist ivuxolimab in advanced cancers. Repertoires were generated with immunoSEQ multiplex PCR, while TCRdb's copy carries only in-frame clones and drops some. The table has some 15,000 clones, roughly nine tenths seen once; the top ten hold roughly 25%. Sequenced material: CD4+ or CD8+ T cells sorted from blood, taken in a trial of the OX40 agonist ivuxolimab. These receptors came from an adult with an advanced solid tumor such as melanoma, head and neck, liver or kidney cancer.

This chain joins TRBV7-9 and TRBJ2-2; 8 bases line up with TRBD2. The germline gives CDR1 SEHNR, CDR2 FQNEAQ (reference sequence). The CDR3 spans 15 residues. The V and J ends lost 6 bases and 8 bases, in that order; junction bases with no gene match: 11. CDR3 residues: CASSSGLVLPGELFF. CDR3 coding DNA: TGTGCCAGCAGTTCGGGACTAGTCCTCCCTGGGGAGCTGTTTTTT.

This clone was found a few times. This chain uses TRBV19 with TRBJ2-1; 11 bases match TRBD2. The trim removed 6 bases at V and 5 bases at J, leaving 6 bases unmatched. The CDR3 length is 15 residues. Germline V CDR1 and CDR2: LNHDA, SQIVND (reference sequence). DNA of the CDR3: TGTGCCAGTAGAGAACTAGCGGGAGTGGACAATGAGCAGTTCTTC. Translated: CASRELAGVDNEQFF.

In the case of this clone: Other DNA sequences in the same sample also yield this CDR3. The V call is TRBV4-1, the J call TRBJ1-4, with D unclear. Deletions cut 4 bases from V and 6 bases from J, with 12 bases between. Germline loops: CDR1 MGHRA, CDR2 YSYEKL. The CDR3 runs 14 residues. DNA for the CDR3: TGCGCCAGCAGCCGAACAGTCCTTGATGAAAAACTGTTTTTT. Amino acids: CASSRTVLDEKLFF.

The chain carries TRBV6-5 and TRBJ1-1; D is perhaps TRBD1 (6 bases). This CDR3 has 14 amino acids. Germline lookup yields CDR1 MNHEY and CDR2 SVGAGI. Trimming cost V 10 bases and J 0 bases, with 15 bases left between them. The chain's CDR3 is CATVSTGMNTEAFF. In DNA, the CDR3 is TGTGCCACCGTTAGTACAGGGATGAACACTGAAGCTTTCTTT.

The chain employs TRBV12-5 and TRBJ2-1; D may correspond to TRBD1 or TRBD2 (5 bases each). Trimming cost V 5 bases and J 1 base, with 12 bases left between them. The CDR3 extends over 15 amino acids. Germline V lookup: CDR1 LGHNT, CDR2 FRNRAP. CDR3 bases: TGTGCTAGTGGTACAGGACTGGGTTCCTACAATGAGCAGTTCTTC. Translated, it gives CASGTGLGSYNEQFF.

CDR3 protein: CASSERTSYNEQFF. CDR3 DNA: TGTGCCAGCAGTGAGCGGACATCCTACAATGAGCAGTTCTTC. The V call is TRBV6-1, the J call TRBJ2-1; a weak D match, TRBD1 (5 bases). The V end was cut by 3 bases, the J end by 1 base, with 7 bases between. CDR3 size: 14 residues. Germline values: CDR1 MNHNS, CDR2 SASEGT.

J is TRBJ2-5 and V is TRBV27; the D gene is possibly TRBD2 (5 bases). V lost 5 bases, J lost 4 bases, and 11 bases lay in between. The V gene's germline CDR1 is MNHEY and CDR2 SMNVEV (reference sequence). CDR3 length: 13 residues. The CDR3 DNA is TGTGCCAGCAGTCACCCCCTAGCAGAGACCCAGTACTTC. As protein: CASSHPLAETQYF.

This chain links TRBV12-2 with TRBJ1-5. TRBV12-2 is reported as a pseudogene. This CDR3 contains 12 residues. The CDR3: CASRLVGQPQHF. The CDR3 DNA reads as TGTGCAAGTCGCTTAGTAGGGCAGCCCCAGCATTTT.

The V and J genes are TRBV28 and TRBJ1-5; 7 nucleotides match TRBD1. Germline V gene data show CDR1 as MDHEN and CDR2 as SYDVKM. The V segment lost 7 bases and the J segment 1 base; nucleotides outside the gene matches: 7. The CDR3 runs to 15 residues. This chain's CDR3 is CASKQGTVSNQPQHF. CDR3 bases: TGTGCCAGCAAACAAGGGACAGTGAGCAATCAGCCCCAGCATTTT.

This chain links TRBV5-1 with TRBJ1-1, with D unclear. The CDR3 contains 13 residues. Germline-derived CDR1 and CDR2 are SGHRS and YFSETQ. Trimming removed 2 bases from V and 5 bases from J, with 10 bases in between. The CDR3 sequence is CASSFTVATEAFF. The CDR3 DNA is TGCGCCAGCAGCTTTACAGTAGCTACTGAAGCTTTCTTT.

In this sample, this clone turned up once. The chain's CDR3 is CASSELVTGIMNTEAFF. CDR3 nucleotides: TGTGCCAGCAGTGAATTGGTGACGGGGATAATGAACACTGAAGCTTTCTTT. This chain joins TRBV25-1 and TRBJ1-1; D gene ambiguous. This CDR3 is built from 17 residues. Trimming removed 1 base from V and 0 bases from J, with 15 bases in between. Germline CDR1 MGHDK, CDR2 SYGVNS.

The V gene is TRBV5-6, the J gene TRBJ2-7, with D hard to call. Deletions cut 0 bases from V and 0 bases from J, with 4 bases between. This CDR3 spans 13 amino acids. The germline gives CDR1 SGHDT, CDR2 YYEEEE. CDR3 nucleotides: TGTGCCAGCAGCTTGGTCACCTCCTACGAGCAGTACTTC. Translating gives CASSLVTSYEQYF.

This chain joins TRBV27 and TRBJ2-3, with 13 bases matching TRBD2. The CDR3 totals 17 residues. The germline gives CDR1 MNHEY, CDR2 SMNVEV (reference sequence). V lost 4 bases and J lost 7; bases outside the gene matches: 11. Here the CDR3 reads CASSSTGTSGASHTQYF. For the CDR3, the DNA is TGTGCCAGCAGTTCAACCGGGACTAGCGGGGCGTCGCATACGCAGTATTTT.

The chain has TRBV2 and TRBJ2-5; D tentatively fits TRBD1 or TRBD2 (5 bases each). Germline V gives CDR1 SNHLY, CDR2 FYNNEI. This CDR3 is 16 amino acids long. V was shortened by 2 bases and J by 5 bases, with 18 bases between the two germline ends. The CDR3 loop is CASSELGAHLGETQYF. DNA for the CDR3: TGTGCCAGCAGTGAACTCGGGGCCCACCTCGGGGAGACCCAGTACTTC.

V is TRBV13 and J is TRBJ2-7; TRBD2 matches at 12 bases. J was trimmed by 5 bases and V by 4 bases; bases with no gene match: 6. Germline V gene data show CDR1 as PRHDT and CDR2 as FYEKMQ (reference sequence). There are 15 residues in the CDR3. The CDR3 coding sequence is TGTGCCAGCAGCTACGGACTAGCGGGAACCGACGAGCAGTACTTC. The encoded protein is CASSYGLAGTDEQYF.

The J gene is TRBJ2-1, the V gene TRBV9; 10 bases map to TRBD2. Germline V gene lookup returns CDR1 SGDLS and CDR2 YYNGEE. CDR3 size: 16 residues. Trimming removed 5 bases from V and 1 base from J; junction bases left unmatched: 6. In nucleotides, the CDR3 is TGTGCCAGCAGTCAGACTAGCGGGCTTTCCTACAATGAGCAGTTCTTC. Protein: CASSQTSGLSYNEQFF.

V usage is TRBV7-3 and J usage is TRBJ2-2; D gene unclear. The CDR3 runs to 16 residues. Germline CDR1 and CDR2: SGHTA and FQGTGA. Between the trimmed V and J ends, which lost 4 bases and 4 bases, there was a span of 16 bases. CDR3 nucleotide sequence: TGTGCCAGCAGCTCAGAATCTGACATGTTCACCGGGGAGCTGTTTTTT. It encodes CASSSESDMFTGELFF.

This chain uses TRBV27 with TRBJ2-3, with D unclear. The V end lost 2 bases, the J end lost 1 base, and 7 bases lay between the germline ends. Germline V lookup: CDR1 MNHEY, CDR2 SMNVEV (reference sequence). The CDR3 sequence is 14 residues long. CDR3 sequence (DNA): TGTGCCAGCAGTTTACAGGCGGGCACAGATACGCAGTATTTT. The encoded protein is CASSLQAGTDTQYF.

The chain uses TRBV4-1 and TRBJ2-1, with 15 bases that match TRBD2. This CDR3 is built from 19 residues. Trimming took 3 bases from V and 1 from J; bases not matched to a gene: 7. CDR1 and CDR2 (germline): MGHRA, YSYEKL. The DNA of the CDR3 is TGCGCCAGCAGCCACCCGGGACTAGCGGGAGGAACATCCTACAATGAGCAGTTCTTC. It codes for CASSHPGLAGGTSYNEQFF.

This sequence joins TRBV4-1 and TRBJ2-7; 8 nucleotides agree with TRBD1. This CDR3 is 15 amino acids long. V lost 0 bases to trimming and J lost 3 bases; unmatched junction nucleotides: 4. Germline CDR1 reads MGHRA; CDR2 reads YSYEKL. In nucleotides, the CDR3 is TGCGCCAGCAGCCAAGAGGGGACAGGACACTACGAGCAGTACTTC. Protein sequence: CASSQEGTGHYEQYF.

This chain uses TRBV19 with TRBJ2-3; 7 bases match TRBD2. Germline values: CDR1 LNHDA, CDR2 SQIVND (reference sequence). Trimming at V came to 7 bases and at J to 4 bases, leaving 8 bases not matched to a gene. The CDR3 consists of 14 residues. CDR3 residues: CASTLAGDPDTQYF. The CDR3 region has the DNA TGTGCCAGTACCTTAGCGGGTGACCCAGATACGCAGTATTTT.

V and J are TRBV4-1 and TRBJ1-4; 8 bases are shared with TRBD1. This CDR3 spans 17 amino acids. Trimming took 0 bases from V and 6 from J; bases not matched to a gene: 9. Germline lookup yields CDR1 MGHRA and CDR2 YSYEKL. In nucleotides, the CDR3 is TGCGCCAGCAGCCAAGAATACCATACAGGGGGATATGAAAAACTGTTTTTT. The encoded protein is CASSQEYHTGGYEKLFF.

The chain joins TRBV27 to TRBJ2-7; TRBD2 matches 10 bases. The J segment lost 3 bases and the V segment lost 2 bases, leaving 4 bases of the junction unmatched. The CDR3 is 15 amino acids. Germline V gives CDR1 MNHEY, CDR2 SMNVEV (reference sequence). CDR3 residues: CASSLELAGSYEQYF. CDR3 in DNA: TGTGCCAGCAGTTTAGAACTAGCGGGGAGCTACGAGCAGTACTTC.

V gene TRBV9 combines with J gene TRBJ1-2; the D is unclear. The V end lost 4 bases, the J end lost 8 bases, and 12 bases lay between the germline ends. Germline V CDR1 and CDR2: SGDLS, YYNGEE. The CDR3 consists of 12 residues. The CDR3 loop is CASSTTTKGYTF. The CDR3 DNA follows: TGTGCCAGCAGCACCACGACAAAGGGCTACACCTTC.

This chain connects TRBV27 to TRBJ1-1; D uncertain. V lost 3 bases to trimming and J lost 2 bases, with 10 bases between them. Germline V gene lookup returns CDR1 MNHEY and CDR2 SMNVEV (reference sequence). The CDR3 contains 14 residues. CDR3 coding DNA: TGTGCCAGCAGTTTTGGGGTAGATAACACTGAAGCTTTCTTT. Its protein product is CASSFGVDNTEAFF.

This clone was seen once. The V call is TRBV28, the J call TRBJ2-3, with D perhaps matching TRBD2 (5 bases). Germline V lookup: CDR1 MDHEN, CDR2 SYDVKM. The CDR3 loop spans 17 amino acids. V was trimmed by 1 base and J by 0 bases, leaving 14 bases between them. The CDR3 here is CASSLFPPGGSTDTQYF. The CDR3, as DNA: TGTGCCAGCAGTTTATTCCCCCCGGGCGGGAGCACAGATACGCAGTATTTT.

The chain has TRBV7-6 and TRBJ2-1; 7 nucleotides align to TRBD2. CDR3 length: 15 residues. J was trimmed by 4 bases and V by 5 bases; bases with no gene match: 8. Germline lookup yields CDR1 SGHVS and CDR2 FNYEAQ. The CDR3 spells CASSESGTIYNEQFF. The CDR3, as DNA: TGTGCCAGCAGCGAGTCCGGGACTATTTACAATGAGCAGTTCTTC.

The chain joins TRBV25-1 to TRBJ1-2, with unresolved D. There are 16 residues in the CDR3. Germline values: CDR1 MGHDK, CDR2 SYGVNS. V was cut by 0 bases and J by 4 bases, with 15 bases left in between. The chain's CDR3 is CASSEYFTEGGYGYTF. In DNA, the CDR3 is TGTGCCAGCAGTGAATATTTCACGGAAGGAGGCTATGGCTACACCTTC.

The gene calls are TRBV7-9 and TRBJ2-7; D possibly corresponds to TRBD2 (5 bases). CDR1 and CDR2 (germline): SEHNR, FQNEAQ (reference sequence). The V end lost 2 bases, the J end lost 5 bases, and 7 bases lay between the germline ends. The CDR3 has 12 amino acids. The CDR3 protein is CASSLNSDEQYF. The CDR3, as DNA: TGTGCCAGCAGCTTAAATAGCGACGAGCAGTACTTC.

The chain is built from TRBV11-2 and TRBJ2-1; the match to TRBD2 covers 9 bases. CDR1 SGHAT and CDR2 FQNNGV come from the germline V gene. The CDR3 contains 16 residues. V lost 6 bases to trimming and J lost 2 bases; unmatched junction nucleotides: 8. CDR3 nucleotides: TGTGCCAGCAGGTATATGACTAGCGGCACCTACAATGAGCAGTTCTTC. Its protein is CASRYMTSGTYNEQFF.

The chain has TRBV2 and TRBJ2-5; D gene uncertain. Germline CDR1 and CDR2: SNHLY and FYNNEI. V was pared by 1 base and J by 5 bases, with 14 bases between. CDR3 size: 15 residues. CDR3 sequence: CASSEGYRSGETQYF. In nucleotides, the CDR3 is TGTGCCAGCAGTGAAGGCTACCGCTCGGGCGAGACCCAGTACTTC.

The J gene is TRBJ2-1, the V gene TRBV27; 7 nucleotides match TRBD2. The germline V gene has CDR1 MNHEY and CDR2 SMNVEV (reference sequence). The CDR3 is 15 residues long. The J segment lost 8 bases and the V segment lost 4 bases, leaving 11 bases of the junction unmatched. CDR3 DNA: TGTGCCAGCAGTTCCTGGGGAGCGGGAAACTATGAGCAGTTCTTC. This encodes CASSSWGAGNYEQFF.